This T cell receptor (beta chain) is drawn from a study of human T cells and chemical hapten exposure. Study-level results: TCRs exceeding 1 in 1000 frequency stayed unchanged with DPC sensitization.

Time point denoted: patch test 2, 6 weeks after DPC sensitization. As for treatment: therapeutic diphenylcyclopropenone sensitization with weekly scalp DPC. Extraction of total RNA was performed on unfractionated whole blood. The V gene end was trimmed by 6 bases and the J gene end by 0 bases; junction bases not matched to a gene: 6. The germline V gene encodes CDR1 SNHLY and CDR2 FYNNEI. The CDR3 spans 15 residues. This clonotype has a handful of counts. The antigen remains undetermined. TCRdb re-called the RACE reads with MiXCR, one entry per CDR3 protein. The sample has approximately 97,000 distinct CDR3 sequences; about an eighth are singletons.

Sample: whole blood, taken in connection with sensitization to the hapten diphenylcyclopropenone (DPC). This sequence originates from a woman aged 35 to 49 with alopecia areata. Some clones in this sample may be carry-over from other donors' samples. The rearrangement uses TRBV2 and TRBJ2-7; 9 nucleotides match TRBD1. CDR3 sequence (DNA): TGTGCCAGCAGGGAAAACAGGGGGCTCTCCTACGAGCAGTACTTC. It is translated as CASRENRGLSYEQYF.